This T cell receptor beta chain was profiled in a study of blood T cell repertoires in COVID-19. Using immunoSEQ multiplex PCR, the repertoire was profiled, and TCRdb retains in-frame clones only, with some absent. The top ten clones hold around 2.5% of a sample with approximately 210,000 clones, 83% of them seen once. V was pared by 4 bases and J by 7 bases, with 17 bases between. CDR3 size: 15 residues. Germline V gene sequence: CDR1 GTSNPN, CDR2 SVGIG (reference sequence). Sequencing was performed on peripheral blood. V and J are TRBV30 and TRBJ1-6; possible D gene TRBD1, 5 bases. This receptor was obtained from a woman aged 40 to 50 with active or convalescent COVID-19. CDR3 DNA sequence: TGTGCCTGGACCGTAGGCCAGGGCGGAAATTCACCCCTCCACTTT. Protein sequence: CAWTVGQGGNSPLHF.